These T cell receptor beta chains were read from a single sample in a study of blood T cell repertoires in COVID-19. Some clones are missing from TCRdb's copy, which holds only in-frame ones; the method was immunoSEQ multiplex PCR. Among 200,000 to 250,000 clones listed, roughly 80% were seen once. The sequencing sample was made of peripheral blood. Receptor source: a woman aged 18-35 years with acute or convalescent COVID-19. CDR3s include the opening cysteine and the closing phenylalanine or tryptophan. A D gene is named only where the DNA matches it firmly. Rows may omit the clone size; those that give it use once, few, many or a size class.

14	-	-	TRBV14	TRBJ1-2	TGTGCCAGCAGCCACGGTATGCTAGGCTATGGCTACACCTTC	CASSHGMLGYGYTF
17	TRBD2	-	TRBV7-2	TRBJ2-1	TGTGCCAGCAGCTTATCCAGTATCGAGGCTAGCGGGAACCATCAGTTCTTC	CASSLSSIEASGNHQFF
18	TRBD2	-	TRBV30	TRBJ2-7	TGTGCCTGGAGTGTACCGGGACTAGCGGGAGACCCCTTATACGAGCAGTACTTC	CAWSVPGLAGDPLYEQYF
14	TRBD2	-	TRBV14	TRBJ2-7	TGTGCCAGCAGCCCGATAGCGGGAGGGCACGGGCAGTACTTC	CASSPIAGGHGQYF
15	TRBD2	-	TRBV7-8	TRBJ2-1	TGTGCCAGCAGCTTTAGCGGGATCTCCTACAATGAGCAGTTCTTC	CASSFSGISYNEQFF
11	-	-	TRBV28	TRBJ2-2	TGTGCCAGCAGTTTTTCGAGGGTTAGGTTTTTT	CASSFSRVRFF
15	TRBD2	-	TRBV27	TRBJ2-3	TGTGCCAGCACGCCTTGGACTAGCGGTACAGATACGCAGTATTTT	CASTPWTSGTDTQYF
15	TRBD2	-	TRBV28	TRBJ2-1	TGTGCCAGCAGATCCGGGACTAGCGGGAGGAATGAGCAGTTCTTC	CASRSGTSGRNEQFF
17	TRBD2	-	TRBV7-8	TRBJ2-2	TGTGCCAGCAGCTTAGCTAGCGGGAGGGCTGAGAACGGGGAGCTGTTTTTT	CASSLASGRAENGELFF
14	TRBD1	-	TRBV27	TRBJ2-7	TGTGCCAGCAGTCTCGGGACAGGATCCTACGAGCAGTACTTC	CASSLGTGSYEQYF
13	-	-	TRBV11-2	TRBJ1-2	TGTGCCAGCAGCTTAGGGACAAACTATGGCTACACCTTC	CASSLGTNYGYTF
15	-	-	TRBV29-1	TRBJ2-1	TGCAGCGTTGCGATTGCGGATCGCTCCTACAATGAGCAGTTCTTC	CSVAIADRSYNEQFF
12	-	-	TRBV24-1	TRBJ1-1	TGTGCCACCAGTGGTCGGGACACTGAAGCTTTCTTT	CATSGRDTEAFF
15	TRBD1	-	TRBV5-8	TRBJ2-1	TGTGCCAGCAGCCCACAGGGGGCGTCCTACAATGAGCAGTTCTTC	CASSPQGASYNEQFF
17	TRBD1	-	TRBV30	TRBJ2-7	TGTGCCTGGAGTACGTGGGGCAGGGGGCTAAGCTCCTACGAGCAGTACTTC	CAWSTWGRGLSSYEQYF
14	TRBD1	-	TRBV5-1	TRBJ1-2	TGCGCCAGCAGCTTGGAGGTCCCGGGACAGGGATCCACCTTC	CASSLEVPGQGSTF
18	TRBD2	once	TRBV30	TRBJ2-1	TGTGCCTGGGACAGACGGTTCCCGGGACTAGCGGGAAACAATGAGCAGTTCTTC	CAWDRRFPGLAGNNEQFF
16	TRBD1	-	TRBV2	TRBJ2-1	TGTGCCAGCAGCAGGACCGGGACAGGATTTTACAATGAGCAGTTCTTC	CASSRTGTGFYNEQFF
15	-	-	TRBV5-8	TRBJ1-6	TGTGCCAGCAGCTTGCTGGACAGAGATAATTCACCCCTCCACTTT	CASSLLDRDNSPLHF
13	-	-	TRBV6-5	TRBJ2-3	TGTGCCAGCAGTTACTCGATCGGGGATACGCAGTATTTT	CASSYSIGDTQYF
15	-	-	TRBV19	TRBJ1-5	TGTGCCAGTAGTATTGGACAGAATAGCAATCAGCCCCAGCATTTT	CASSIGQNSNQPQHF
12	-	-	TRBV7-2	TRBJ1-5	TGTGCCAGCAGCCCCCCTAATCAGCCCCAGCATTTT	CASSPPNQPQHF
15	-	-	TRBV7-9	TRBJ2-3	TGTGCCAGCAGCTTAGCACGAAGGGGCCCAGATACGCAGTATTTT	CASSLARRGPDTQYF
14	-	-	TRBV7-2	TRBJ1-2	TGTGCCAGCAGCTCCGTCTCCGGGGGCTATGGCTACACCTTC	CASSSVSGGYGYTF
16	TRBD2	-	TRBV18	TRBJ2-3	TGTGCCAGCTCAGATTTGACTAGCGGGAGGCCAGATACGCAGTATTTT	CASSDLTSGRPDTQYF
16	TRBD2	-	TRBV18	TRBJ2-5	TGTGCCAGCTCACCACCCCTACGCGGGGGTCTAGAGACCCAGTACTTC	CASSPPLRGGLETQYF
16	-	-	TRBV4-2	TRBJ1-1	TGTGCCAGCAGCCAAGACTCCCGGGACACGGGTGATGAAGCTTTCTTT	CASSQDSRDTGDEAFF
15	-	once	TRBV6-5	TRBJ2-3	TGTGCCAGCAGTTACGCGGGGTCTAGCACAGATACGCAGTATTTT	CASSYAGSSTDTQYF